The clone carrying this T cell receptor beta chain was recorded many times. The entry originates in a study of T cells in Graves' hyperthyroidism and ophthalmopathy. The germline V gene encodes CDR1 SGHRS and CDR2 YFSETQ. V lost 4 bases to trimming and J lost 6 bases; unmatched junction nucleotides: 4. This CDR3 is built from 14 residues. No progression to ophthalmopathy during 18 months of follow-up defined stable disease. Together with thyroid ultrasound, orbital computed tomography, serum thyroxine and TRAb, clinical symptoms were used for diagnoses. This sample holds PBMCs from approximately 10 ml fresh peripheral blood. Amplified TCR beta CDR3 regions came from RNA transcripts. First-round RT-PCR of the TCR CDR3 relied on the HTBI primer set. TCRdb recomputed calls from the multiplex PCR reads with MiXCR, one row per CDR3 protein. The repertoire holds a few hundred thousand distinct CDR3 sequences, with under 25% as singletons.

The chain joins TRBV5-1 to TRBJ2-4; 10 nucleotides agree with TRBD1. This receptor was taken from a man in his late teens or twenties with Graves' hyperthyroidism. Sequencing was done on a sample of blood. The chain's CDR3 is CASSTGTGANIQYF. CDR3 coding DNA: TGCGCCAGCAGCACCGGGACAGGGGCAAACATTCAGTACTTC.